This T cell receptor (beta chain) stems from a study of cytomegalovirus exposure and HLA in healthy donors. Whole-study context: HLA-typed donors were the source of about 85 million unique TCRs held in an early data release.

This clone was recorded a few times. PCR employed 60 Vbeta and 13 Jbeta primers. Using immunoSEQ multiplex PCR, the repertoire was profiled, and TCRdb retains in-frame clones only, with some absent. The sample carries roughly 290,000 clones, roughly 80% recorded once. Donors were ostensibly healthy at sampling, although undocumented immune exposures were probable. This sequence was found in a girl aged 2-10 years in good health and CMV-seronegative. Sequenced sample: PBMCs.

This CDR3 is CASSHAGDGNTGELFF. CDR3 DNA: TGTGCCAGCAGCCACGCGGGCGACGGGAACACCGGGGAGCTGTTTTTT. The V and J genes are TRBV7-3 and TRBJ2-2; perhaps TRBD2 as D (5 bases). This CDR3 region has 16 residues. Germline CDR1 and CDR2: SGHTA and FQGTGA. Trimming cost V 5 bases and J 1 base, with 14 bases left between them.